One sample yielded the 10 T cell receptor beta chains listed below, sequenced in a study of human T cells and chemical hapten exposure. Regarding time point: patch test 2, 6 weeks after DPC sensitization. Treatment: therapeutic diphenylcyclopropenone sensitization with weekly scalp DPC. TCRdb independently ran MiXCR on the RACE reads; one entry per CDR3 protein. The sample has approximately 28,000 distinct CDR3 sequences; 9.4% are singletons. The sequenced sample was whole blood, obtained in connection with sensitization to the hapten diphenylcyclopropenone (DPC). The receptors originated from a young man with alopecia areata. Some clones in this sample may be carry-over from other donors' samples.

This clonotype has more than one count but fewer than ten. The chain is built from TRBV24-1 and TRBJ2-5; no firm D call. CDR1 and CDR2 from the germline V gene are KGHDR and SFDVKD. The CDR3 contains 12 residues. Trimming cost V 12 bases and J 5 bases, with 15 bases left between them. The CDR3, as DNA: TGTGCCGCGTCGGGCCCGACGGAGACCCAGTACTTC. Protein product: CAASGPTETQYF.

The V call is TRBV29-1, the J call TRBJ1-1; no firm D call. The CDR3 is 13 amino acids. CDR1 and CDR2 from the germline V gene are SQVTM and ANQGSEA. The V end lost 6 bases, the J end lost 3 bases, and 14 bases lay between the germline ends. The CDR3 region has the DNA TGCAGCGTCGGATTAGGGCAGTACACTGAAGCTTTCTTT. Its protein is CSVGLGQYTEAFF.

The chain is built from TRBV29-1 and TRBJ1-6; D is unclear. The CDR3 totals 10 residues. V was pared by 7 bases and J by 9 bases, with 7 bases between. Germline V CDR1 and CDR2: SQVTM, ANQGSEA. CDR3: CSGTPSPLHF. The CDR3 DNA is TGCAGCGGTACACCTTCACCCCTCCACTTT.

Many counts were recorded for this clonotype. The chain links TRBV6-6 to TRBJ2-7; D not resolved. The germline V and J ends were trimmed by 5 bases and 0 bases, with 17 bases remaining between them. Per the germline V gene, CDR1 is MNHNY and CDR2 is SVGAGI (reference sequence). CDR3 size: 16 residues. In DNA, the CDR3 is TGTGCCAGCAGTCTAGTTGTGGGCCTTAGCTCCTACGAGCAGTACTTC. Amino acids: CASSLVVGLSSYEQYF.

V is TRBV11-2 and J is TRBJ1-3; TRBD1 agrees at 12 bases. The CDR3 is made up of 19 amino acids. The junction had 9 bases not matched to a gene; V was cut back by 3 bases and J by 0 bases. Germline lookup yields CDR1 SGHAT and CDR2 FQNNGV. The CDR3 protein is CASSFSGTGGAGSGNTIYF. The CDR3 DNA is TGTGCCAGCAGCTTCTCCGGGACAGGGGGCGCGGGCTCTGGAAACACCATATATTTT.

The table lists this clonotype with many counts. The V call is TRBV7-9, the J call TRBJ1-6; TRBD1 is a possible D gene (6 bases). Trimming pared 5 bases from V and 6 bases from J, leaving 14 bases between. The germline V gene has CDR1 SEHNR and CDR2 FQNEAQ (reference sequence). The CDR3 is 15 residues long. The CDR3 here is CASSRSEGVNSPLHF. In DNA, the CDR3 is TGTGCCAGCAGCCGATCCGAGGGGGTTAATTCACCCCTCCACTTT. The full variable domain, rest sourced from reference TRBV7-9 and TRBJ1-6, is DTGVSQNPRHKITKRGQNVTFRCDPISEHNRLYWYRQTLGQGPEFLTYFQNEAQLEKSRLLSDRFSAERPKGSFSTLEIQRTEQGDSAMYLCASSRSEGVNSPLHFGNGTRLTVT.

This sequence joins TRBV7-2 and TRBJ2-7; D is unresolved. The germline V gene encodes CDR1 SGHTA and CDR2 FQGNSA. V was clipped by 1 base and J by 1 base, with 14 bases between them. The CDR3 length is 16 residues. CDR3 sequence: CASSLEGSPHSYEQYF. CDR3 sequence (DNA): TGTGCCAGCAGCTTAGAAGGATCGCCTCATTCCTACGAGCAGTACTTC.

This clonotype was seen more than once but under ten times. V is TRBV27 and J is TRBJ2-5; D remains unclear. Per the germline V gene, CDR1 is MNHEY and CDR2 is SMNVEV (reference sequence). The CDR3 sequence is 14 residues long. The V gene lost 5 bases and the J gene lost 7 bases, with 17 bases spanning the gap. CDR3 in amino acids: CASSPGLGYATQYF. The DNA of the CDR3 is TGTGCCAGCAGTCCCGGGCTTGGGTATGCGACCCAGTACTTC.

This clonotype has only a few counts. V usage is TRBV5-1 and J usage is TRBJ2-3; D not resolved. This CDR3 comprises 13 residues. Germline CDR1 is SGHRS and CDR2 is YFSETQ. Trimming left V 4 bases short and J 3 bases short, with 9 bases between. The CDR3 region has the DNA TGCGCCAGCAGCGGATCACGGACAGATACGCAGTATTTT. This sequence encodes CASSGSRTDTQYF.

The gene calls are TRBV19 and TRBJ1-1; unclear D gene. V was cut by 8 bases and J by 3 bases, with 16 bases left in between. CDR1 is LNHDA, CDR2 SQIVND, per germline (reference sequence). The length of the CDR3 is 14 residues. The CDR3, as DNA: TGTGCCAGTGACGGGTTCCCGACCTACACTGAAGCTTTCTTT. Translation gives CASDGFPTYTEAFF. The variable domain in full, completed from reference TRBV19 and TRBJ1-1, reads DGGITQSPKYLFRKEGQNVTLSCEQNLNHDAMYWYRQDPGQGLRLIYYSQIVNDFQKGDIAEGYSVSREKKESFPLTVTSAQKNPTAFYLCASDGFPTYTEAFFGQGTRLTVV.